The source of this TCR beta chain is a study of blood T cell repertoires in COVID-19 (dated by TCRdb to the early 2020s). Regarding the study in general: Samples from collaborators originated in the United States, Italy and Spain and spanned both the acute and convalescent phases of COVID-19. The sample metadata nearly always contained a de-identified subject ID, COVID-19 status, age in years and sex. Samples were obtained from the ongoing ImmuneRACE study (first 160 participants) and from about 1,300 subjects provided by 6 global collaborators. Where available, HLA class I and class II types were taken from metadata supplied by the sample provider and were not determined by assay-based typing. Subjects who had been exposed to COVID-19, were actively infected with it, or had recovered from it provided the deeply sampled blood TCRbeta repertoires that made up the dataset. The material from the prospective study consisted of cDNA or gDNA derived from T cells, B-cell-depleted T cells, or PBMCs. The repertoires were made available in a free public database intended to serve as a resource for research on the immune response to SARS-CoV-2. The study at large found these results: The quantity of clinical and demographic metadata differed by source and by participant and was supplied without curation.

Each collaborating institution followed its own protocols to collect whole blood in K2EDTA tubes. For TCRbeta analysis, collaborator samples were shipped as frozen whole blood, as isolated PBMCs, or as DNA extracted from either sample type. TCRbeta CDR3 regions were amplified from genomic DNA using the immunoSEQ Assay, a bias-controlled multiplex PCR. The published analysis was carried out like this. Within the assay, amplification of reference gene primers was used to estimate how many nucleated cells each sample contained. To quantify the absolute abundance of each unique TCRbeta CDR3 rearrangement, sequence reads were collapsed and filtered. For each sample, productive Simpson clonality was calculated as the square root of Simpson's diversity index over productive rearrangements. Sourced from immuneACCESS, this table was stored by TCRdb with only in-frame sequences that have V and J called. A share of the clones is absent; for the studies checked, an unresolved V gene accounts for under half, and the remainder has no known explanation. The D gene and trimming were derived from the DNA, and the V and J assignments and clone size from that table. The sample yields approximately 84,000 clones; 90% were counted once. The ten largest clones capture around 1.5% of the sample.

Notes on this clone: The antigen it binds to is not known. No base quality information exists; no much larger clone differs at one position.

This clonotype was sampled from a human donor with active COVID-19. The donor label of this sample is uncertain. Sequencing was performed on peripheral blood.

The base sequence is TGTGCCAGCAGTCAGACAAGGGGATACGGTGAAGCTTTCTTT. Its amino acids are CASSQTRGYGEAFF. The rearrangement joined TRBV6-2 or TRBV6-3 to TRBJ1-1; perhaps TRBD1 is the D gene, with 5 bases matching. The CDR3 runs 14 amino acids, cysteine and phenylalanine included. The kept DNA is CDR3 alone, 42 bases in frame from the first base. V loses 5 bases of germline sequence and J loses 7 bases, and the interval between the two ends is 17 bases. CDR1 MNHEY and CDR2 SVGEGT are derived from the germline V gene.